The clone carrying this T cell receptor (beta chain) was seen only a few times. Its antigen is not known. This sample is part of a study of T cells in Graves' hyperthyroidism and ophthalmopathy. The diagnoses drew upon clinical symptoms, serum thyroxine and TRAb, thyroid ultrasound and orbital computed tomography. Amplification yielded TCR beta CDR3 regions, with RNA transcripts as the source. First-round RT-PCR of the TCR CDR3 relied on the HTBI primer set. From the multiplex PCR reads, TCRdb called clonotypes with MiXCR, one entry per CDR3 protein. The repertoire consists of about 560,000 distinct CDR3 sequences, with approximately 16% occurring once and the leading ten covering approximately 18%. The study's findings and limits: Onset of ophthalmopathy came a median roughly 6.9 months after the model predicted it. Blood samples included most of the expanded thyroid clonotypes exceeding 0.001.

This receptor was identified in a woman aged 18-29 years with Graves' hyperthyroidism. Sequenced input: blood.

DNA for the CDR3: TGTGCCAGCAGTGGCAAACAGGGGAGGAATTCACCCCTCCACTTT. It yields the protein CASSGKQGRNSPLHF. The chain is built from TRBV2 and TRBJ1-6; 7 bases map to TRBD1. This CDR3 is built from 15 residues. Per the germline V gene, CDR1 is SNHLY and CDR2 is FYNNEI. The V gene end was trimmed by 4 bases and the J gene end by 7 bases; junction bases not matched to a gene: 7.